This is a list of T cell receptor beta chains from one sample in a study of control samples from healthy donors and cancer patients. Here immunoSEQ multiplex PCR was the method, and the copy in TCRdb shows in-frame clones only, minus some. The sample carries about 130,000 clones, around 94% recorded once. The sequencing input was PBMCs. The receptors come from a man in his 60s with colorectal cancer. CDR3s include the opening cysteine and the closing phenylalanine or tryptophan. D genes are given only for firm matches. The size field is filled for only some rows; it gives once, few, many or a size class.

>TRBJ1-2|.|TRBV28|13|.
CASSLHSLYGYTF
TGTGCCAGCAGTTTACACAGCCTCTATGGCTACACCTTC
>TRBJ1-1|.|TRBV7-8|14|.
CASSAKLMNTEAFF
TGTGCCAGCAGCGCGAAATTAATGAACACTGAAGCTTTCTTT
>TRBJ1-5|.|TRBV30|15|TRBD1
CAWSPAGQGAQPQHF
TGTGCCTGGAGCCCCGCCGGACAGGGCGCTCAGCCCCAGCATTTT
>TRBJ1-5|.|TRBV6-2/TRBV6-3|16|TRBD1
CASSNQQGIGNQPQHF
TGTGCCAGCAGTAACCAACAGGGGATTGGCAATCAGCCCCAGCATTTT
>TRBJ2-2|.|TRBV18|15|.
CASSPPKPPTGELFF
TGTGCCAGCTCACCACCGAAGCCGCCCACCGGGGAGCTGTTTTTT
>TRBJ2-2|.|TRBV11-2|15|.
CASSSGRGKVGELFF
TGTGCCAGCAGCTCCGGGCGGGGAAAGGTCGGGGAGCTGTTTTTT
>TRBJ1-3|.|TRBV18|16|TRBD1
CASSPNRGDSGNTIYF
TGTGCCAGCTCACCAAACAGGGGGGACTCTGGAAACACCATATATTTT
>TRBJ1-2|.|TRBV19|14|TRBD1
CASSPGQGDYGYTF
TGTGCCAGTAGTCCGGGACAGGGAGACTATGGCTACACCTTC
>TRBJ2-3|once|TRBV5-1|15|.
CASSRSAEGGDTQYF
TGCGCCAGCAGCCGATCTGCGGAGGGGGGAGATACGCAGTATTTT
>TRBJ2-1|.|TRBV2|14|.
CASSRTGRVDEQFF
TGTGCCAGCAGCCGGACAGGGAGGGTCGATGAGCAGTTCTTC
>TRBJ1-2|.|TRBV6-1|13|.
CASSEVGGYGYTF
TGTGCCAGCAGTGAAGTAGGTGGATATGGCTACACCTTC
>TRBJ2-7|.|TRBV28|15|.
CASSFRGGGFYEQYF
TGTGCCAGCAGTTTTCGAGGGGGGGGATTCTACGAGCAGTACTTC
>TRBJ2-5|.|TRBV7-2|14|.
CASSSLQGFETQYF
TGTGCCAGCAGCTCGCTACAGGGATTTGAGACCCAGTACTTC
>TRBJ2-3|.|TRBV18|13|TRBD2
CASSGEGSATQYF
TGTGCCAGCTCAGGGGAGGGATCTGCTACGCAGTATTTT
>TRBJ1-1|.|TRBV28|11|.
CASISNTEAFF
TGTGCCAGCATCTCGAACACTGAAGCTTTCTTT
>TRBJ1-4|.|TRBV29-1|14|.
CSVRQGLQNEKLFF
TGCAGCGTTCGCCAGGGACTACAGAATGAAAAACTGTTTTTT
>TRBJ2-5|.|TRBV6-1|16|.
CASSDLGNVGQETQYF
TGTGCCAGCAGTGATCTTGGGAATGTAGGCCAAGAGACCCAGTACTTC
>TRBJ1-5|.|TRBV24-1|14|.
CATSDSYSNQPQHF
TGTGCCACCAGTGATTCCTATAGCAATCAGCCCCAGCATTTT
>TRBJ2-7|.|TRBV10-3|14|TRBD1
CAISEGTGLYEQYF
TGTGCCATCAGTGAGGGGACAGGGCTCTACGAGCAGTACTTC
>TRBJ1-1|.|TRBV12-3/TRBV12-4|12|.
CASSPYSWGAFF
TGTGCCAGCAGCCCCTATTCATGGGGAGCTTTCTTT
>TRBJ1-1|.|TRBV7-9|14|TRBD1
CASSWGQGNTEAFF
TGTGCCAGCAGCTGGGGACAGGGGAATACTGAAGCTTTCTTT
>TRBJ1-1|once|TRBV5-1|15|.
CASSLGGGSNTEAFF
TGCGCCAGCAGCTTGGGAGGGGGATCGAACACTGAAGCTTTCTTT
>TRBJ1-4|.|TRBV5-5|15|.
CASSLVSATNEKLFF
TGTGCCAGCAGCTTGGTTTCAGCAACTAATGAAAAACTGTTTTTT
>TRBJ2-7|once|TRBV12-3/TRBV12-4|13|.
CASRGRASYEQYF
TGTGCCAGTAGGGGGAGGGCCAGTTACGAGCAGTACTTC
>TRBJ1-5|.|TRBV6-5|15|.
CASSLERGNNQPQHF
TGTGCCAGCAGCTTGGAGAGGGGTAACAATCAGCCCCAGCATTTT
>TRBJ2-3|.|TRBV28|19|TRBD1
CASSFRWTGGARGTDTQYF
TGTGCCAGCAGTTTCCGTTGGACAGGGGGCGCCCGGGGCACAGATACGCAGTATTTT
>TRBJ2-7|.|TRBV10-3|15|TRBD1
CAISEGTGVPGEQYF
TGTGCCATCAGTGAAGGGACAGGGGTCCCTGGCGAGCAGTACTTC
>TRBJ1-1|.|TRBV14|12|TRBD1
CASSPYRGQAFF
TGTGCCAGCAGCCCCTACAGGGGGCAGGCTTTCTTT
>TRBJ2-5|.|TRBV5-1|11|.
CASSIQETQYF
TGCGCCAGCAGCATCCAAGAGACCCAGTACTTC
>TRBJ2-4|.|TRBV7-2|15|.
CASSLASWQVDIQYF
TGTGCCAGCAGCTTAGCGAGTTGGCAGGTGGACATTCAGTACTTC
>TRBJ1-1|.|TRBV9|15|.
CASSVAPTADTEAFF
TGTGCCAGCAGCGTAGCTCCGACGGCGGACACTGAAGCTTTCTTT
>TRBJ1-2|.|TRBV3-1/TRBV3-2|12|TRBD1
CASSRQGAWYTF
TGTGCCAGCAGCCGACAGGGGGCTTGGTACACCTTC
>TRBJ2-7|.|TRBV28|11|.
CASSNGLEQYF
TGTGCCAGCAGCAACGGGTTGGAGCAGTACTTC
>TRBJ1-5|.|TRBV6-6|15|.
CASSYRGGSNQPQHF
TGTGCCAGCAGTTACAGGGGAGGGAGCAATCAGCCCCAGCATTTT
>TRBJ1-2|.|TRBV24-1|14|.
CATSDLGRLSGYTF
TGTGCCACCAGTGATTTAGGCAGGCTCTCTGGCTACACCTTC
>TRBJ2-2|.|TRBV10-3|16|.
CAISEAVLGNTGELFF
TGTGCCATCAGTGAAGCAGTTTTGGGGAACACCGGGGAGCTGTTTTTT
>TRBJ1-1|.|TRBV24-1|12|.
CATSDIGTEAFF
TGTGCCACCAGTGATATCGGGACTGAAGCTTTCTTT
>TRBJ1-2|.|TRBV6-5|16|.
CASSYSQAGKDYGYTF
TGTGCCAGCAGTTACTCGCAGGCAGGGAAGGACTATGGCTACACCTTC
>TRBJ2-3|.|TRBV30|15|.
CAWSEELVSTDTQYF
TGTGCCTGGAGTGAAGAACTAGTGAGCACAGATACGCAGTATTTT
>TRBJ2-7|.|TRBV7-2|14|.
CASSPAPGPYEQYF
TGTGCCAGCAGCCCAGCCCCGGGCCCCTACGAGCAGTACTTC
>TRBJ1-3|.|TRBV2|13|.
CASRVTAGNTIYF
TGTGCCAGCAGGGTAACTGCTGGAAACACCATATATTTT
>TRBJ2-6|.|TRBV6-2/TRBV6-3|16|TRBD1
CASSLTGGAGANVLTF
TGTGCCAGCAGTTTAACAGGGGGCGCTGGGGCCAACGTCCTGACTTTC
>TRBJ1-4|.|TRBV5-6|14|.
CASSLVMDREKLFF
TGTGCCAGCAGCTTGGTTATGGATCGGGAAAAACTGTTTTTT
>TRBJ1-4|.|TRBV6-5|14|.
CASRGSGLVEKLFF
TGTGCCAGCAGGGGGTCAGGGTTAGTTGAAAAACTGTTTTTT
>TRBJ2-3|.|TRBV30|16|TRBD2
CAWSPSYSGGQDTQYF
TGTGCCTGGAGTCCTTCATATAGCGGGGGACAGGATACGCAGTATTTT
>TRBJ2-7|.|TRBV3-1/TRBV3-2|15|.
CASSQDGDRSYEQYF
TGTGCCAGCAGCCAAGACGGGGACCGTTCCTACGAGCAGTACTTC
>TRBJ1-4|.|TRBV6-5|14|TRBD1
CASRKGANNEKLFF
TGTGCCAGCAGGAAGGGGGCCAATAATGAAAAACTGTTTTTT
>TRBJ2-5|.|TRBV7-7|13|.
CASREEGWETQYF
TGTGCCAGCAGAGAGGAGGGTTGGGAGACCCAGTACTTC
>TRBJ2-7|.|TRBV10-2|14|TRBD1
CASSEGQGSYEQYF
TGCGCCAGCAGTGAGGGACAGGGTTCCTACGAGCAGTACTTC
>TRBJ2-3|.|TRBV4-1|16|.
CASSQGQGPLPDTQYF
TGCGCCAGCAGCCAAGGGCAGGGTCCCCTTCCAGATACGCAGTATTTT
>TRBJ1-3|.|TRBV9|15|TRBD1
CASSPPGQAGDTIYF
TGTGCCAGCAGCCCCCCTGGACAGGCGGGCGACACCATATATTTT
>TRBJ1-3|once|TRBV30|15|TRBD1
CAWSANRGFENTIYF
TGTGCCTGGAGCGCAAACAGGGGATTCGAAAACACCATATATTTT
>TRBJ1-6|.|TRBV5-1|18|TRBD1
CASSPETGASLLGSPLHF
TGCGCCAGCAGCCCAGAGACAGGGGCCTCCCTCTTGGGGTCACCCCTCCACTTT